This T cell receptor beta chain was identified during a study of spatial heterogeneity in lung cancer. MiXCR, applied by TCRdb to the 5' RACE reads, yields one record per CDR3 protein. This sample has 60,000 to 85,000 distinct CDR3 sequences, with about 8.2% found just once. V lost 5 bases to trimming and J lost 3 bases; unmatched junction nucleotides: 12. CDR1 is SGHTA and CDR2 is FQGNSA in the germline V gene. The CDR3 covers 17 residues. Described time point: blood at routine non-recurrence follow-up after resection. Researchers sequenced whole RNA taken from tumor, nontumor lung or frozen PBMC without sorting.

The rearrangement links TRBV7-2 to TRBJ2-7, with 11 bases fitting TRBD2. Sequences were derived from PBMCs, sampled at follow-up. The sequence derives from a female donor with early-stage non-small cell lung cancer. This CDR3 is CASSPSAASGRIYEQYF. As DNA, the CDR3 is TGTGCCAGCAGCCCCAGCGCGGCTAGCGGGAGGATCTACGAGCAGTACTTC.